These 21 T cell receptor beta chains came from one sample sequenced in a study of T-cell memory formation after mild COVID-19. TCRdb re-called the 5' RACE reads through MiXCR, storing one row per CDR3 protein. This sample has under 450,000 distinct CDR3 sequences, with about an eighth found just once. The source material was PBMCs or a T cell subset sorted from them (not recorded which). These receptors came from a man younger than 35 who had mild COVID-19 (a few samples of this study predate the infection). Cell type and time point are not known.

The CDR3 bases are TGTGCCAGCAGCTTAGGACTAGTGAGGGGAGAGACCCAGTACTTC. Its protein is CASSLGLVRGETQYF. This chain uses TRBV9 with TRBJ2-5, with TRBD2 identical over 7 bases. CDR1 and CDR2 (germline): SGDLS, YYNGEE. V lost 4 bases to trimming and J lost 4 bases; unmatched junction nucleotides: 10. The CDR3 length is 15 residues. Full variable domain (rest looked up from reference TRBV9 and TRBJ2-5): DSGVTQTPKHLITATGQRVTLRCSPRSGDLSVYWYQQSLDQGLQFLIQYYNGEERAKGNILERFSAQQFPDLHSELNLSSLELGDSALYFCASSLGLVRGETQYFGPGTRLLVL.

This chain uses TRBV5-6 with TRBJ1-2; D remains unclear. Germline CDR1 and CDR2: SGHDT and YYEEEE. The CDR3 length is 15 residues. Trimming left V 4 bases short and J 1 base short, with 14 bases between. The chain's CDR3 is CASSLAGVNNYGYTF. DNA for the CDR3: TGTGCCAGCAGCCTGGCGGGAGTTAATAACTATGGCTACACCTTC.

This clonotype has just a few counts. This rearrangement joins TRBV5-6 to TRBJ2-3, with D unresolved. V was pared by 5 bases and J by 6 bases, with 10 bases between. CDR3 length: 12 amino acids. In germline, CDR1 is SGHDT, CDR2 YYEEEE. CDR3 DNA sequence: TGTGCCAGCAGAGCCTCTGGGGATACGCAGTATTTT. Residues: CASRASGDTQYF.

The V gene is TRBV19, the J gene TRBJ2-1, with 15 bases lining up with TRBD2. V shed 3 bases, J shed 10 bases, and the junction held 1 base outside the gene matches. Germline lookup yields CDR1 LNHDA and CDR2 SQIVND (reference sequence). The CDR3 consists of 14 residues. CDR3 in amino acids: CASSIGTSGGEQFF. CDR3 sequence (DNA): TGTGCCAGTAGTATCGGGACTAGCGGGGGGGAGCAGTTCTTC.

This clonotype was detected ten times or more. The chain has TRBV7-2 and TRBJ2-1; D not certain. V was pared by 5 bases and J by 6 bases, with 17 bases between. Per germline, CDR1 SGHTA and CDR2 FQGNSA. CDR3 length: 15 residues. CDR3 nucleotides: TGTGCCAGCAGCCCGTACATGGGGAATTCCAATGAGCAGTTCTTC. It yields the protein CASSPYMGNSNEQFF.

The chain is built from TRBV6-5 and TRBJ2-3, with D unclear. Germline V gene data show CDR1 as MNHEY and CDR2 as SVGAGI. This CDR3 is 16 amino acids long. V was cut by 2 bases and J by 0 bases, with 12 bases left in between. The CDR3: CASSYATRPSTDTQYF. The CDR3 DNA sequence: TGTGCCAGCAGTTACGCGACTCGTCCTAGCACAGATACGCAGTATTTT.

This clonotype was detected ten times or more. This rearrangement joins TRBV12-3 or TRBV12-4 to TRBJ1-6; D not resolved. Trimming took 4 bases from V and 6 from J, leaving 7 bases between them. This CDR3 has 13 amino acids. The CDR3 DNA follows: TGTGCCAGCAGTTGGGAAGTTAATTCACCCCTCCACTTT. Its protein product is CASSWEVNSPLHF.

The chain has TRBV12-3 or TRBV12-4 and TRBJ2-5, with D possibly being TRBD2 (6 bases). Trimming took off 3 bases at V and 6 bases at J, with 11 bases between the two ends. The length of the CDR3 is 13 residues. CDR3 nucleotides: TGTGCCAGCAGTTTGGGCGGGGTCCAGACCCAGTACTTC. It specifies CASSLGGVQTQYF.

J is TRBJ1-1 and V is TRBV20-1; D possibly corresponds to TRBD1 (6 bases). V dropped 1 base and J dropped 2 bases, with 14 bases sitting between them. Per germline, CDR1 DFQATT and CDR2 SNEGSKA (reference sequence). The length of the CDR3 is 15 residues. The CDR3 region has the DNA TGCAGTGCTAGAGGAACGACAGGAGATAACACTGAAGCTTTCTTT. This encodes CSARGTTGDNTEAFF.

The genes are TRBV29-1 and TRBJ2-5; 10 bases are a match to TRBD1. The germline V gene has CDR1 SQVTM and CDR2 ANQGSEA. This CDR3 is 14 amino acids long. V dropped 7 bases and J dropped 4; count of bases not matched to a gene: 9. CDR3 amino acids: CSGLGTGVRETQYF. DNA of the CDR3: TGCAGCGGCCTCGGGACAGGGGTAAGAGAGACCCAGTACTTC.

At least ten counts were recorded for this clonotype. V usage is TRBV5-1 and J usage is TRBJ1-2, with D unresolved. Trimming removed 0 bases at V and 5 bases at J, with 11 bases between. From germline, CDR1 is SGHRS and CDR2 YFSETQ. CDR3 length equals 14 residues. In nucleotides, the CDR3 is TGCGCCAGCAGCTTGGCGGTCGAACTATATGGCTACACCTTC. This gives the protein CASSLAVELYGYTF.

This clonotype was counted only a few times. This rearrangement joins TRBV6-2 or TRBV6-3 to TRBJ1-5; D ambiguous. The germline V gene encodes CDR1 MNHEY and CDR2 SVGEGT. V shed 6 bases and J shed 7 bases, with 13 bases lying between them. The CDR3 is 13 amino acids. CDR3 nucleotides: TGTGCCAGCAGCCAAAGCCTCGGACAGCCCCAGCATTTT. Amino acid sequence: CASSQSLGQPQHF.

This clonotype was detected only a few times. V and J are TRBV30 and TRBJ1-5; D is perhaps TRBD1 (6 bases). Germline V CDR1 and CDR2: GTSNPN, SVGIG (reference sequence). V lost 0 bases and J 0 bases, leaving 12 bases between the germline ends. The CDR3 spans 16 residues. CDR3 in DNA: TGTGCCTGGAGTGTACCGTGGACAGTTAGCAATCAGCCCCAGCATTTT. This encodes CAWSVPWTVSNQPQHF.

The chain uses TRBV10-3 and TRBJ2-2, with 9 bases that match TRBD1. Germline lookup yields CDR1 ENHRY and CDR2 SYGVKD. After removal of 6 bases from V and 5 bases from J, the junction contained 4 bases not matched to a gene. CDR3 length equals 14 residues. The chain's CDR3 is CAIRSGTGTGELFF. The DNA of the CDR3 is TGTGCCATCAGGTCGGGGACAGGGACCGGGGAGCTGTTTTTT.

The chain couples TRBV4-1 to TRBJ2-5; 7 bases fit TRBD2. CDR3 length: 14 residues. The trim removed 4 bases at V and 5 bases at J, leaving 7 bases unmatched. In germline, CDR1 is MGHRA, CDR2 YSYEKL. The CDR3 sequence: CASSRAGEGETQYF. Here the CDR3 DNA reads TGCGCCAGCAGCCGCGCGGGGGAGGGGGAGACCCAGTACTTC.

This clonotype turned up a few times. The chain joins TRBV15 to TRBJ1-2, with unresolved D. Trimming left V 0 bases short and J 8 bases short, with 7 bases between. This CDR3 has 12 amino acids. The germline V gene has CDR1 LNHNV and CDR2 YYDKDF (reference sequence). CDR3 nucleotide sequence: TGTGCCACCAGCAGAGACGTTGGGGGCTACACCTTC. Its translation is CATSRDVGGYTF.

This chain uses TRBV9 with TRBJ1-6; unclear D gene. V was clipped by 0 bases and J by 7 bases, with 8 bases between them. This CDR3 is built from 14 residues. Germline CDR1 is SGDLS and CDR2 is YYNGEE. This CDR3 reads CASSVAPSNSPLHF. The CDR3 region has the DNA TGTGCCAGCAGCGTAGCCCCAAGCAATTCACCCCTCCACTTT.

In this sample, this clonotype turned up a few times. This chain connects TRBV28 to TRBJ1-2; TRBD1 matches 10 bases. The CDR3 sequence is 15 residues long. Germline lookup yields CDR1 MDHEN and CDR2 SYDVKM. After removal of 4 bases from V and 5 bases from J, the junction contained 7 bases not matched to a gene. In DNA form, the CDR3 reads TGTGCCAGCAGTTCCGGGACAGGGGTCGGATATGGCTACACCTTC. Protein sequence: CASSSGTGVGYGYTF.

J is TRBJ1-1 and V is TRBV18, with D perhaps matching TRBD1 (6 bases). Germline CDR1 and CDR2: KGHSH and LQKENI. The CDR3 has 13 residues. The V and J ends lost 5 bases and 4 bases respectively, with 11 bases between them. The chain's CDR3 is CASSGGWGTEAFF. The DNA for the CDR3 is TGTGCCAGCTCAGGGGGCTGGGGCACTGAAGCTTTCTTT.

DNA of the CDR3: TGCGCCAGCAGGGGTACAGGGGGCAGAGAGACCCAGTACTTC. Protein sequence: CASRGTGGRETQYF. The chain joins TRBV5-1 to TRBJ2-5; TRBD1 agrees at 9 bases. This CDR3 comprises 14 residues. After removal of 5 bases from V and 4 bases from J, the junction contained 6 bases not matched to a gene. The germline gives CDR1 SGHRS, CDR2 YFSETQ.

V and J are TRBV11-1 and TRBJ2-1, with D unclear. CDR1 is SGHAT, CDR2 FQDESV, per germline (reference sequence). The CDR3 extends over 15 amino acids. Trimming pared 5 bases from V and 6 bases from J, leaving 17 bases between. The CDR3 coding sequence is TGTGCCAGCAGCCCCCCCTCAGGCCTGGGCAATGAGCAGTTCTTC. Translated, it gives CASSPPSGLGNEQFF. The full variable domain, in which reference TRBV11-1 and TRBJ2-1 provide the parts outside the CDR3, is EAEVAQSPRYKITEKSQAVAFWCDPISGHATLYWYRQILGQGPELLVQFQDESVVDDSQLPKDRFSAERLKGVDSTLKIQPAELGDSAMYLCASSPPSGLGNEQFFGPGTRLTVL.